One sample yielded the 27 T cell receptor beta chains listed below, sequenced in a study of cytomegalovirus exposure and HLA in healthy donors. PCR was performed using 60 Vbeta and 13 Jbeta primers. The data were produced by immunoSEQ multiplex PCR, yet TCRdb's version contains in-frame clones alone and is incomplete. Its listing shows fewer than 60,000 clones. Sequencing used PBMCs. The origin of the receptors is a woman in her thirties or forties in good health and CMV-seronegative.

This chain uses TRBV6-5 with TRBJ2-7, with a tentative D call TRBD1 (5 bases). The CDR3 loop spans 12 amino acids. Trimming shortened V by 6 bases and J by 5 bases, and 11 bases separated the two germline ends. CDR1 and CDR2 from the germline V gene are MNHEY and SVGAGI. The CDR3 DNA reads TGTGCCAGCAGGGCCGACAGTGACGAGCAGTACTTC. This encodes CASRADSDEQYF.

The chain has TRBV6-4 and TRBJ1-5; 8 positions match TRBD1. Per germline, CDR1 MRHNA and CDR2 SNTAGT. This CDR3 is built from 13 residues. V trimming: 6 bases; J trimming: 7 bases; junction bases outside the gene matches: 5. This CDR3 is CASSVDRGQPQHF. The CDR3 region has the DNA TGTGCCAGCAGCGTCGACAGGGGCCAGCCCCAGCATTTT.

The chain carries TRBV19 and TRBJ2-7, with D possibly TRBD1 on 7 matching bases. The V gene lost 3 bases and the J gene lost 0 bases, with 12 bases spanning the gap. This CDR3 has 15 amino acids. CDR1 and CDR2 from the germline V gene are LNHDA and SQIVND (reference sequence). For the CDR3, the DNA is TGTGCCAGTAGTATCCAGGGGGGTAGCTCCTACGAGCAGTACTTC. It encodes CASSIQGGSSYEQYF.

The chain employs TRBV11-1 and TRBJ2-1; TRBD2 matches at 13 bases. This CDR3 is built from 15 residues. Germline CDR1 reads SGHAT; CDR2 reads FQDESV (reference sequence). The trim removed 6 bases at V and 4 bases at J, leaving 3 bases unmatched. CDR3 coding DNA: TGTGCCAGCAGGGCGACTAGCGGGGGGTACAATGAGCAGTTCTTC. This sequence encodes CASRATSGGYNEQFF.

The chain recombines TRBV9 with TRBJ2-1; possibly TRBD1 for D (6 bases). The germline V gene encodes CDR1 SGDLS and CDR2 YYNGEE. CDR3 length equals 15 residues. V was pared by 3 bases and J by 3 bases, with 13 bases between. CDR3 coding DNA: TGTGCCAGCAGCGAAGGTGGGACAAACTACAATGAGCAGTTCTTC. Translated: CASSEGGTNYNEQFF. Variable domain in full (rest from reference TRBV9 and TRBJ2-1): DSGVTQTPKHLITATGQRVTLRCSPRSGDLSVYWYQQSLDQGLQFLIQYYNGEERAKGNILERFSAQQFPDLHSELNLSSLELGDSALYFCASSEGGTNYNEQFFGPGTRLTVL.

The rearrangement links TRBV7-9 to TRBJ1-1; maybe TRBD1 (5 bases). This CDR3 comprises 13 residues. Germline V CDR1 and CDR2: SEHNR, FQNEAQ (reference sequence). Trimming took off 2 bases at V and 3 bases at J, with 7 bases between the two ends. CDR3 DNA: TGTGCCAGCAGCTTACGGGGGGACACTGAAGCTTTCTTT. This gives the protein CASSLRGDTEAFF.

The genes are TRBV28 and TRBJ2-7; TRBD2 might be the D (7 bases). The CDR3 covers 13 residues. V lost 7 bases and J lost 0, with 10 bases in between. Germline V gene data show CDR1 as MDHEN and CDR2 as SYDVKM. CDR3 residues: CASTGGASYEQYF. The DNA of the CDR3 is TGTGCCAGCACGGGGGGCGCCTCCTACGAGCAGTACTTC. Together with reference TRBV28 and TRBJ2-7, the CDR3 gives the full variable domain: DVKVTQSSRYLVKRTGEKVFLECVQDMDHENMFWYRQDPGLGLRLIYFSYDVKMKEKGDIPEGYSVSREKKERFSLILESASTNQTSMYLCASTGGASYEQYFGPGTRLTVT.

The CDR3 DNA reads TGTGCCAGCAGCCAAGGGTCGGGTGATACTGAAGCTTTCTTT. This sequence encodes CASSQGSGDTEAFF. The chain has TRBV4-2 and TRBJ1-1; no definite D call. Germline V CDR1 and CDR2: LGHNA, YNFKEQ. Trimming shortened V by 1 base and J by 5 bases, and 11 bases separated the two germline ends. This CDR3 spans 14 amino acids.

The chain couples TRBV28 to TRBJ1-5; no clear D. CDR1 MDHEN and CDR2 SYDVKM come from the germline V gene. The V and J ends lost 10 bases and 2 bases respectively, with 12 bases between them. The length of the CDR3 is 13 residues. The CDR3 sequence: CATGELGNQPQHF. CDR3 bases: TGTGCCACCGGGGAATTGGGCAATCAGCCCCAGCATTTT. The entire variable domain, with the rest obtained from reference TRBV28 and TRBJ1-5, is as follows: DVKVTQSSRYLVKRTGEKVFLECVQDMDHENMFWYRQDPGLGLRLIYFSYDVKMKEKGDIPEGYSVSREKKERFSLILESASTNQTSMYLCATGELGNQPQHFGDGTRLSIL.

The rearrangement uses TRBV4-3 and TRBJ1-6, with D possibly TRBD1 on 5 matching bases. The V and J ends lost 0 bases and 7 bases respectively, with 16 bases between them. Per germline, CDR1 LGHNA and CDR2 YSLEER. This CDR3 contains 17 residues. The CDR3 is CASSQESGHLKNSPLHF. The DNA of the CDR3 is TGCGCCAGCAGCCAAGAGAGTGGACACTTAAAGAATTCACCCCTCCACTTT.

The chain links TRBV7-9 to TRBJ2-3, with 9 bases lining up with TRBD1. This CDR3 is built from 16 residues. The J segment lost 7 bases and the V segment lost 2 bases, leaving 10 bases of the junction unmatched. CDR1 SEHNR and CDR2 FQNEAQ come from the germline V gene (reference sequence). In DNA form, the CDR3 reads TGTGCCAGCAGCTTATTCCCGACAGGGGGAACGCATACGCAGTATTTT. Residues: CASSLFPTGGTHTQYF.

The CDR3 is CSVRNRGNYGYTF. The CDR3 nucleotides are TGCAGCGTTCGGAACAGGGGAAACTATGGCTACACCTTC. J is TRBJ1-2 and V is TRBV29-1, with TRBD1 matching 7 bases. The J segment lost 2 bases and the V segment lost 5 bases, leaving 5 bases of the junction unmatched. CDR1 is SQVTM, CDR2 ANQGSEA, per germline. CDR3 length: 13 amino acids.

This CDR3 reads CASSLDWTSGRNEQFF. In DNA form, the CDR3 reads TGTGCCAGCAGCTTAGACTGGACTAGCGGGAGGAATGAGCAGTTCTTC. This chain links TRBV7-9 with TRBJ2-1; 14 nucleotides match TRBD2. V lost 1 base, J lost 7 bases, and 3 bases stayed unmatched. Germline V lookup: CDR1 SEHNR, CDR2 FQNEAQ (reference sequence). This CDR3 comprises 16 residues. The full variable domain, completed using reference TRBV7-9 and TRBJ2-1, is DTGVSQNPRHKITKRGQNVTFRCDPISEHNRLYWYRQTLGQGPEFLTYFQNEAQLEKSRLLSDRFSAERPKGSFSTLEIQRTEQGDSAMYLCASSLDWTSGRNEQFFGPGTRLTVL.

The V gene is TRBV4-1, the J gene TRBJ2-7, with TRBD2 matching over 8 bases. This CDR3 has 16 residues. With 0 bases clipped from V and 6 bases from J, the junction kept 10 bases outside the gene matches. Germline V CDR1 and CDR2: MGHRA, YSYEKL. CDR3: CASSQETGGLGREQYF. CDR3 in DNA: TGCGCCAGCAGCCAAGAGACGGGAGGGTTGGGTCGCGAGCAGTACTTC.

V gene TRBV28 combines with J gene TRBJ2-7; D remains unclear. The germline gives CDR1 MDHEN, CDR2 SYDVKM. The V end was cut by 4 bases, the J end by 2 bases, with 3 bases between. The CDR3 covers 11 residues. The CDR3: CASSSPYEQYF. The DNA for the CDR3 is TGTGCCAGCAGTTCTCCCTACGAGCAGTACTTC.

The chain joins TRBV9 to TRBJ1-6, with D unclear. The CDR3 has 14 residues. Deletions cut 0 bases from V and 5 bases from J, with 6 bases between. The germline CDR1 and CDR2 sequences are SGDLS and YYNGEE. The CDR3 loop reads CASSVGQDNSPLHF. The DNA of the CDR3 is TGTGCCAGCAGCGTAGGTCAGGATAATTCACCCCTCCACTTT.

The CDR3 coding sequence is TGTGCCAGCAGCTTAGGCCCTGAAGCCAATGAGCAGTTCTTC. This encodes CASSLGPEANEQFF. The J gene is TRBJ2-1, the V gene TRBV7-9; D is uncertain. The CDR3 has 14 amino acids. V shed 1 base and J shed 6 bases, with 10 bases lying between them. The germline gives CDR1 SEHNR, CDR2 FQNEAQ (reference sequence).

The chain carries TRBV6-1 and TRBJ2-3, with TRBD1 matching 7 bases. The CDR3 totals 15 residues. Germline assignment: CDR1 MNHNS and CDR2 SASEGT. Trimming at V came to 1 base and at J to 2 bases, leaving 3 bases not matched to a gene. In DNA form, the CDR3 reads TGTGCCAGCAGTGAAGGGACAGGAGCCACAGATACGCAGTATTTT. This gives the protein CASSEGTGATDTQYF.

V usage is TRBV28 and J usage is TRBJ1-2; D is undetermined. CDR1 is MDHEN and CDR2 is SYDVKM in the germline V gene. The germline V and J ends were trimmed by 1 base and 4 bases, with 7 bases remaining between them. The CDR3 is 13 residues long. CDR3 region: CASSLSGSYGYTF. CDR3 nucleotides: TGTGCCAGCAGTTTATCGGGGTCCTATGGCTACACCTTC.

The chain uses TRBV25-1 and TRBJ2-5, with D possibly TRBD2 on 6 matching bases. The CDR3 runs to 13 residues. Trimming removed 1 base at V and 5 bases at J, with 8 bases between. The germline V gene has CDR1 MGHDK and CDR2 SYGVNS. DNA for the CDR3: TGTGCCAGCAGTGAATCGGGGGTTGAGACCCAGTACTTC. Its translation: CASSESGVETQYF.

The J gene is TRBJ2-7, the V gene TRBV5-6; D is perhaps TRBD2 (6 bases). Trimming left V 2 bases short and J 3 bases short, with 15 bases between. Germline V gene lookup returns CDR1 SGHDT and CDR2 YYEEEE. This CDR3 is 15 amino acids long. The CDR3 protein is CASSFRPEGFYEQYF. In DNA form, the CDR3 reads TGTGCCAGCAGCTTCCGTCCGGAGGGCTTCTACGAGCAGTACTTC.

The V gene is TRBV6-5, the J gene TRBJ1-4, with 10 positions matching TRBD1. This CDR3 comprises 15 residues. Germline V gene data show CDR1 as MNHEY and CDR2 as SVGAGI. V dropped 6 bases and J dropped 5; count of bases not matched to a gene: 6. As DNA, the CDR3 is TGTGCCAGCAGGACAATGGGACAGGGGAATGAAAAACTGTTTTTT. Translating it yields CASRTMGQGNEKLFF.

The genes are TRBV28 and TRBJ2-7; tentative D call: TRBD2 (5 bases). Trimming removed 2 bases from V and 6 bases from J, with 14 bases in between. This CDR3 comprises 14 residues. Germline V lookup: CDR1 MDHEN, CDR2 SYDVKM. The CDR3 DNA reads as TGTGCCAGCAGTTTAAGGACTCCCGGCCGCGAGCAGTACTTC. Encoded protein: CASSLRTPGREQYF.

V and J are TRBV19 and TRBJ1-5, with 7 bases that match TRBD1. Germline V CDR1 and CDR2: LNHDA, SQIVND (reference sequence). V lost 10 bases to trimming and J lost 4 bases; unmatched junction nucleotides: 10. This CDR3 spans 14 amino acids. The CDR3 nucleotides are TGTGCCACCTCAGGTGGGACAGCAAATCAGCCCCAGCATTTT. Its protein is CATSGGTANQPQHF.

The chain has TRBV5-1 and TRBJ2-3; D perhaps matches TRBD2 (6 bases). Germline CDR1 and CDR2: SGHRS and YFSETQ. The germline V and J ends were trimmed by 4 bases and 6 bases, with 15 bases remaining between them. CDR3 length equals 14 residues. CDR3 in amino acids: CASSAGTRSDTQYF. The CDR3 nucleotides are TGCGCCAGCAGCGCCGGGACTCGGTCTGATACGCAGTATTTT.

V is TRBV4-3 and J is TRBJ2-4; TRBD1 is a possible D gene (6 bases). V was shortened by 1 base and J by 8 bases, with 21 bases between the two germline ends. Looked up from germline, CDR1 is LGHNA and CDR2 is YSLEER. The CDR3 contains 17 residues. The CDR3 nucleotides are TGCGCCAGCAGCCAAGCCGCGTGGGCAACAGGGACGGACATTCAGTACTTC. This sequence encodes CASSQAAWATGTDIQYF.

The chain has TRBV4-3 and TRBJ1-4; 7 positions agree with TRBD1. The length of the CDR3 is 18 residues. Germline V gene data show CDR1 as LGHNA and CDR2 as YSLEER. Trimming at V came to 0 bases and at J to 7 bases, leaving 14 bases not matched to a gene. This CDR3 reads CASSQDLNVGTAVEKLFF. The DNA of the CDR3 is TGCGCCAGCAGCCAAGATCTAAATGTTGGGACAGCCGTTGAAAAACTGTTTTTT.